This TCR beta chain stems from a study of T cells after yellow fever vaccination. Study summary: Fractions of limited cellularity were prepared by means of SMART-Seq v4 Ultra Low Input.

MiXCR, run by TCRdb on the 5' RACE reads, gives a single entry per CDR3 protein. The sample has around 310,000 distinct CDR3 sequences, about 3.5% seen once; the top ten hold around 24%. The germline CDR1 and CDR2 sequences are SEHNR and FQNEAQ (reference sequence). The V segment lost 7 bases and the J segment 1 base; nucleotides outside the gene matches: 7. The CDR3 has 16 amino acids. The V call is TRBV7-9, the J call TRBJ2-5, with 12 bases matching TRBD2. This sample comprised PBMCs, obtained on the day of the yellow fever booster vaccination. This sequence was found in a man between 18 and 29 years old who received the YFV17D yellow fever vaccine. CDR3 DNA sequence: TGTGCCAGCACCGGACTAGCGGGGAACGGCCAAGAGACCCAGTACTTC. Protein product: CASTGLAGNGQETQYF.